The 28 T cell receptor beta chains in this list originate from one sample, sequenced in a study of T-cell reconstitution after alpha-beta-depleted transplantation in children. A TCRbeta library incorporating unique molecular identifiers was prepared. TCRdb analysed the PCR reads with MiXCR anew, one entry per CDR3 protein. The sample contains approximately 490,000 distinct CDR3 sequences, roughly a tenth of which appear only once. The source was PBMCs, collected before TCRalphabeta/CD19-depleted stem cell transplant. The source of these receptors is a child under 10 years old with inherited bone marrow failure, due to receive a stem cell transplant.

This sequence joins TRBV19 and TRBJ1-4; D might be TRBD1 (6 bases). Trimming left V 6 bases short and J 5 bases short, with 16 bases between. CDR3 length: 15 amino acids. CDR1 LNHDA and CDR2 SQIVND come from the germline V gene (reference sequence). Written as DNA, the CDR3 is TGTGCCAGTAGAGAGGCCGGGACATCGAATGAAAAACTGTTTTTT. It translates to CASREAGTSNEKLFF.

This clonotype came up once. This rearrangement joins TRBV7-9 to TRBJ2-7; 12 bases are shared with TRBD1. V lost 5 bases, J lost 9 bases, and 11 bases stayed unmatched. CDR3 length equals 15 residues. Germline loops: CDR1 SEHNR, CDR2 FQNEAQ (reference sequence). The CDR3 DNA is TGTGCCAGCAGCGCCCTGGGGACAGGGGGCGAGGGGCAGTACTTC. Protein: CASSALGTGGEGQYF.

Remarks on this clonotype: The conserved phenylalanine or tryptophan is not found at the CDR3 terminus, so this likely reflects a read error. The chain has TRBV7-9 and TRBJ2-1; D not certain. CDR3 length: 12 amino acids. V lost 4 bases and J 3 bases, leaving 4 bases between the germline ends. Germline CDR1 reads SEHNR; CDR2 reads FQNEAQ (reference sequence). The CDR3 DNA follows: TGTGCCAGCAGCTCGAACTACAATGAGCAGTTCATC. Encoded protein: CASSSNYNEQFI.

This clonotype was found many times. The CDR3 nucleotides are TGCGCCAGCAGCCAAGAACCTAGCGGGAGCTCCTACGAGCAGTACTTC. This translates into CASSQEPSGSSYEQYF. This chain connects TRBV4-3 to TRBJ2-7, with 10 bases lining up with TRBD2. The CDR3 is 16 residues long. V dropped 0 bases and J dropped 0; count of bases not matched to a gene: 2. The V gene's germline CDR1 is LGHNA and CDR2 YSLEER.

The chain combines TRBV7-9 with TRBJ2-6; D is unclear. The CDR3 runs 17 residues. Germline V lookup: CDR1 SEHNR, CDR2 FQNEAQ (reference sequence). The ends were cut back, 4 bases at V and 0 bases at J, with 13 bases in the middle. For the CDR3, the DNA is TGTGCCAGCAGCTCGAGGTTGACAAGCTCTGGGGCCAACGTCCTGACTTTC. Translation gives CASSSRLTSSGANVLTF. Using reference TRBV7-9 and TRBJ2-6 for the parts outside the CDR3, the full variable domain is DTGVSQNPRHKITKRGQNVTFRCDPISEHNRLYWYRQTLGQGPEFLTYFQNEAQLEKSRLLSDRFSAERPKGSFSTLEIQRTEQGDSAMYLCASSSRLTSSGANVLTFGAGSRLTVL.

This clonotype was counted many times. The chain joins TRBV4-2 to TRBJ1-5; no firm D call. CDR3 length equals 12 residues. Germline lookup yields CDR1 LGHNA and CDR2 YNFKEQ. V lost 0 bases to trimming and J lost 6 bases, with 3 bases between them. Here the CDR3 reads CASSQDSQPQHF. The CDR3 DNA is TGTGCCAGCAGCCAAGATAGTCAGCCCCAGCATTTT.

This clonotype occurred many times. The V call is TRBV11-2, the J call TRBJ2-1; 11 bases agree with TRBD2. This CDR3 spans 16 amino acids. Per the germline V gene, CDR1 is SGHAT and CDR2 is FQNNGV. J was trimmed by 10 bases and V by 8 bases; bases with no gene match: 16. This CDR3 is CASRLIAGGPSGEQFF. CDR3 in DNA: TGTGCCAGCCGTCTTATAGCGGGAGGGCCCTCGGGAGAGCAGTTCTTC.

This clonotype showed up just a few times. The chain is built from TRBV4-3 and TRBJ2-5; unclear D gene. Germline V CDR1 and CDR2: LGHNA, YSLEER. Trimming left V 5 bases short and J 0 bases short, with 10 bases between. CDR3 length: 14 residues. CDR3 DNA: TGCGCCAGCAGCGAAGGATCGTACCAAGAGACCCAGTACTTC. Its protein is CASSEGSYQETQYF.

This clonotype was counted ten times or more. V and J are TRBV6-5 and TRBJ1-6; TRBD1 matches 7 bases. V lost 2 bases and J lost 12; bases outside the gene matches: 13. Germline V gene sequence: CDR1 MNHEY, CDR2 SVGAGI. The CDR3 length is 16 residues. Written as DNA, the CDR3 is TGTGCCAGCAGTTACATAGGGGGCCAGGGGTATCTACCCCTCCACTTT. It encodes CASSYIGGQGYLPLHF.

This clonotype appeared many times. The genes are TRBV10-3 and TRBJ1-5, with D unclear. Trimming pared 4 bases from V and 5 bases from J, leaving 6 bases between. The CDR3 is 12 amino acids. CDR1 ENHRY and CDR2 SYGVKD come from the germline V gene. CDR3 sequence: CAISAGDQPQHF. The CDR3 DNA is TGTGCCATCAGTGCCGGAGATCAGCCCCAGCATTTT.

The sample holds one count of this clonotype. In DNA form, the CDR3 reads TGTGCCAGCAGCCTAGGCCGCGGAGGGCCCTTAGACAATGAGCAGTTCTTC. It specifies CASSLGRGGPLDNEQFF. This chain joins TRBV11-1 and TRBJ2-1, with D perhaps matching TRBD2 (6 bases). CDR1 and CDR2 (germline): SGHAT, FQDESV (reference sequence). The V gene lost 5 bases and the J gene lost 5 bases, with 22 bases spanning the gap. The CDR3 is made up of 17 amino acids.

This chain joins TRBV5-1 and TRBJ2-1; 8 nucleotides match TRBD1. Germline V gives CDR1 SGHRS, CDR2 YFSETQ. J lost 7 bases, V lost 5 bases, and 11 bases had no gene match. The CDR3 is made up of 15 amino acids. CDR3 loop: CASSFTQGATNEQFF. CDR3 coding DNA: TGCGCCAGCAGTTTTACCCAGGGGGCTACAAATGAGCAGTTCTTC.

This clonotype has more than one count but fewer than ten. This chain uses TRBV29-1 with TRBJ2-3; D not resolved. CDR3 length equals 13 residues. V dropped 6 bases and J dropped 2 bases, with 12 bases sitting between them. Germline V CDR1 and CDR2: SQVTM, ANQGSEA. The CDR3 sequence: CSVLTGLTDTQYF. The CDR3 DNA reads TGCAGCGTATTGACGGGCCTCACAGATACGCAGTATTTT.

This clonotype was observed a few times. CDR3 loop: CVNSRAPGPYALNTGELFF. In DNA form, the CDR3 reads TGTGTCAACTCGAGGGCCCCCGGCCCCTACGCATTGAACACCGGGGAGCTGTTTTTT. V usage is TRBV24-1 and J usage is TRBJ2-2, with TRBD2 as a possible D gene (5 bases). The CDR3 is 19 amino acids. Per germline, CDR1 KGHDR and CDR2 SFDVKD.

Ten or more counts support this clonotype. The rearrangement uses TRBV4-1 and TRBJ2-7; D unresolved. The CDR3 sequence is 13 residues long. V was shortened by 1 base and J by 0 bases, with 4 bases between the two germline ends. The V gene's germline CDR1 is MGHRA and CDR2 YSYEKL. CDR3 DNA sequence: TGCGCCAGCAGCCAAGCCCACTCCTACGAGCAGTACTTC. This sequence encodes CASSQAHSYEQYF.

With regard to this clonotype: This may come from a read error, since a much larger clone is one base off. The chain links TRBV7-9 to TRBJ2-3, with TRBD2 matching over 9 bases. The CDR3 runs to 16 residues. V dropped 5 bases and J dropped 7; count of bases not matched to a gene: 13. Germline lookup yields CDR1 SEHNR and CDR2 FQNEAQ (reference sequence). CDR3 DNA: TGTGCCAGCAGCAAAAACCCGACTAGCGGATCATATACGCAGTATTTT. It encodes CASSKNPTSGSYTQYF.

At least ten counts were recorded for this clonotype. The V and J genes are TRBV29-1 and TRBJ2-5, with no clear D. The CDR3 totals 13 residues. In germline, CDR1 is SQVTM, CDR2 ANQGSEA. V gave up 1 base and J gave up 4 bases, with 10 bases separating them. The CDR3 region is CSVEVLWRETQYF. The CDR3 DNA follows: TGCAGCGTTGAAGTCCTTTGGAGAGAGACCCAGTACTTC.

This clonotype has ten or more counts. The CDR3 DNA reads TGCAGTGCCGAGACTGGGACTAGCGGGAGGGGAAACAATGAGCAGTTCTTC. Translation gives CSAETGTSGRGNNEQFF. The rearrangement uses TRBV20-1 and TRBJ2-1; 16 nucleotides agree with TRBD2. The CDR3 has 17 amino acids. V lost 6 bases to trimming and J lost 5 bases; unmatched junction nucleotides: 10. CDR1 is DFQATT and CDR2 is SNEGSKA in the germline V gene (reference sequence).

This clonotype has a count of ten or more. J is TRBJ2-7 and V is TRBV28, with 7 positions matching TRBD2. The V gene end was trimmed by 5 bases and the J gene end by 0 bases; junction bases not matched to a gene: 10. This CDR3 region has 16 residues. Germline assignment: CDR1 MDHEN and CDR2 SYDVKM. CDR3 sequence reads: CASSPAGASGSYEQYF. The CDR3 coding sequence is TGTGCCAGCAGTCCCGCCGGGGCTAGCGGCTCCTACGAGCAGTACTTC.

This clonotype showed up many times. One junction end does not reproduce the germline sequence, and a read error may be involved. The V gene is TRBV3-1, the J gene TRBJ2-3, with D maybe TRBD2 (7 bases). The CDR3 loop spans 14 amino acids. Germline lookup yields CDR1 LGHDT and CDR2 YNNKEL (reference sequence). The CDR3 DNA reads TGTGCCACCAGCCGCCGGGGGGCTCAAGATACGCAGTATTTT. Residues: CATSRRGAQDTQYF.

This clonotype was recorded many times. The chain recombines TRBV3-1 with TRBJ1-4, with D maybe TRBD1 (6 bases). Germline CDR1 LGHDT, CDR2 YNNKEL (reference sequence). With 2 bases removed from V and 4 bases from J, the gap between germline ends came to 8 bases. The CDR3 loop spans 14 amino acids. The CDR3 bases are TGTGCCAGCAGCCAATTGGACAGTAATGAAAAACTGTTTTTT. The encoded protein is CASSQLDSNEKLFF.

This clonotype came up many times. The chain joins TRBV29-1 to TRBJ2-5; 10 bases line up with TRBD1. The CDR3 runs 14 residues. V lost 5 bases to trimming and J lost 4 bases; unmatched junction nucleotides: 7. Germline V gene data show CDR1 as SQVTM and CDR2 as ANQGSEA. CDR3 DNA sequence: TGCAGCGTTTACACGACAGGGGGCAGAGAGACCCAGTACTTC. Protein product: CSVYTTGGRETQYF.

The chain combines TRBV10-2 with TRBJ2-1; TRBD2 might be the D (5 bases). CDR1 and CDR2 (germline): WSHSY, SAAADI. The CDR3 loop spans 15 amino acids. V lost 5 bases and J 3 bases, leaving 14 bases between the germline ends. CDR3 DNA: TGCGCCAGCAGTCAGACGAATAGCGACTACAATGAGCAGTTCTTC. This gives the protein CASSQTNSDYNEQFF.

In this sample, this clonotype turned up many times. This chain joins TRBV5-1 and TRBJ2-5; 12 bases agree with TRBD2. V dropped 3 bases and J dropped 7; count of bases not matched to a gene: 10. Germline V gives CDR1 SGHRS, CDR2 YFSETQ. This CDR3 comprises 16 residues. DNA for the CDR3: TGCGCCAGCAGCTCTGGACTAGCGGGGAACGTGGGGACCCAGTACTTC. Amino acids: CASSSGLAGNVGTQYF.

The chain carries TRBV6-1 and TRBJ2-5; D uncertain. Germline CDR1 is MNHNS and CDR2 is SASEGT. This CDR3 is built from 16 residues. Trimming removed 5 bases from V and 5 bases from J, with 21 bases in between. The CDR3 spells CASSPLSGRGRETQYF. In DNA form, the CDR3 reads TGTGCCAGCAGTCCCCTGAGTGGACGCGGTAGGGAGACCCAGTACTTC.

In its sample, this clonotype was seen many times. The chain's CDR3 is CASSFYSSYEQYF. As DNA, the CDR3 is TGTGCCAGCAGTTTCTACAGCTCCTACGAGCAGTACTTC. The V gene is TRBV12-3 or TRBV12-4, the J gene TRBJ2-7; D not certain. With 3 bases removed from V and 0 bases from J, the gap between germline ends came to 6 bases. The CDR3 totals 13 residues.

This clonotype was observed many times. V is TRBV4-1 and J is TRBJ2-7; D perhaps matches TRBD1 (5 bases). Germline V CDR1 and CDR2: MGHRA, YSYEKL. Trimming left V 6 bases short and J 5 bases short, with 11 bases between. The CDR3 has 12 residues. The chain's CDR3 is CASSWQGHEQYF. In DNA, the CDR3 is TGCGCCAGCAGTTGGCAGGGCCACGAGCAGTACTTC.

This clonotype came up many times. This rearrangement joins TRBV7-8 to TRBJ2-7, with 9 bases lining up with TRBD1. This CDR3 comprises 15 residues. J was trimmed by 3 bases and V by 7 bases; bases with no gene match: 10. The germline V gene encodes CDR1 SGHVS and CDR2 FQNEAQ. The CDR3 DNA reads as TGTGCCAGCACCCCCCCTGGGACAGGGTACTACGAGCAGTACTTC. It encodes CASTPPGTGYYEQYF.